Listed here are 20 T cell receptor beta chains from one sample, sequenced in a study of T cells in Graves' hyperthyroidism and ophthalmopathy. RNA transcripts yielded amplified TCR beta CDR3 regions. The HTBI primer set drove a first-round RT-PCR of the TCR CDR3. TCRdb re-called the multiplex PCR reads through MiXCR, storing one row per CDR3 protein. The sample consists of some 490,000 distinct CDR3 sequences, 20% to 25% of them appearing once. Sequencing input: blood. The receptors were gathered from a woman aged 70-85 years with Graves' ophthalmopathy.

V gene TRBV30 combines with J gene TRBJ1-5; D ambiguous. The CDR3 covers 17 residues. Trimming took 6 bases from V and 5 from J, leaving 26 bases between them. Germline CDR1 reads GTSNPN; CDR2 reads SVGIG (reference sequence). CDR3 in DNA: TGTGCCTGTACCCACTCTCGAGGCCAGCTCTCTGATCAGCCCCAGCATTTT. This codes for CACTHSRGQLSDQPQHF.

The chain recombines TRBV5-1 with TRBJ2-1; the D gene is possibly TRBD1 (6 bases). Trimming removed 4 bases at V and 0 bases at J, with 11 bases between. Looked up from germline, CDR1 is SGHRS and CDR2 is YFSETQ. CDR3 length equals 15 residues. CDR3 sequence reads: CASSTPDSSYNEQFF. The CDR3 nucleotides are TGCGCCAGCAGCACGCCGGACAGCTCCTACAATGAGCAGTTCTTC.

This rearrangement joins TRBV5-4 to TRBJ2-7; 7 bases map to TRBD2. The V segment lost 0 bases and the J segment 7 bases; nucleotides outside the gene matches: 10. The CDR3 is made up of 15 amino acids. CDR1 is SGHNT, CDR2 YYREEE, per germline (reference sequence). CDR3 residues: CASSLAGTTPAEQYF. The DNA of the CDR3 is TGTGCCAGCAGCTTGGCCGGGACTACTCCTGCGGAGCAGTACTTC.

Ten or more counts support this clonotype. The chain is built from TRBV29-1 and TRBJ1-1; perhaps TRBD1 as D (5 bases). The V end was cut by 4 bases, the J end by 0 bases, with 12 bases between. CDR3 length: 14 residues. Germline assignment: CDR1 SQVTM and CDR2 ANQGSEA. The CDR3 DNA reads TGCAGCGTTGGGCAAGGGACCGTGAACACTGAAGCTTTCTTT. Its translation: CSVGQGTVNTEAFF. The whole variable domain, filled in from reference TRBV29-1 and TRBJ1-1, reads SAVISQKPSRDICQRGTSLTIQCQVDSQVTMMFWYRQQPGQSLTLIATANQGSEATYESGFVIDKFPISRPNLTFSTLTVSNMSPEDSSIYLCSVGQGTVNTEAFFGQGTRLTVV.

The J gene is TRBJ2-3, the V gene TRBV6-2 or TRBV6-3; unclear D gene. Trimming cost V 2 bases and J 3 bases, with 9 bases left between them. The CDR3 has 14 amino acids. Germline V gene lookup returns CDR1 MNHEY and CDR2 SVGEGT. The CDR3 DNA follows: TGTGCCAGCAGTTACGGGATTACGACAGATACGCAGTATTTT. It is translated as CASSYGITTDTQYF.

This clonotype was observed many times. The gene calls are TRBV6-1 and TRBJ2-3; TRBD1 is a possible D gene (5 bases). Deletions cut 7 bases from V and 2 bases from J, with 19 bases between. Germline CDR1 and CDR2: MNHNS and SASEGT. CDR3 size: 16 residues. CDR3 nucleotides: TGTGCCAGCAAGAGTCAGGGCCTAGGTTTCACAGATACGCAGTATTTT. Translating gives CASKSQGLGFTDTQYF.

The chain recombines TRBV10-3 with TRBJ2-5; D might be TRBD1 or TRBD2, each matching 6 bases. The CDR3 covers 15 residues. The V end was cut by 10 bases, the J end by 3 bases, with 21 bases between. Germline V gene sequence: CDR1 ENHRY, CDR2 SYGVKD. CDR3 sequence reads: CATAWRDISKETQYF. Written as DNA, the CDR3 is TGTGCCACAGCCTGGAGGGACATTTCTAAAGAGACCCAGTACTTC.

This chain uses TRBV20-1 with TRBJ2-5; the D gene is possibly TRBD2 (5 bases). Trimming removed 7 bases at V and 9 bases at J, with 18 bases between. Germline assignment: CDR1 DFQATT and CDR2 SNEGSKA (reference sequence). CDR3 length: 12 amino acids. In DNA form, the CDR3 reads TGCAGTGTCGAGAGCGGATCTGGGGCCCAGTACTTC. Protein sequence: CSVESGSGAQYF.

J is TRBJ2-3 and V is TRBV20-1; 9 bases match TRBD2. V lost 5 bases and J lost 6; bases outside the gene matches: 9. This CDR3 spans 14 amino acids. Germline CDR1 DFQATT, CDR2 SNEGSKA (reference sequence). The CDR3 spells CSADPGLASDTQYF. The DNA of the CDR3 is TGCAGTGCTGATCCGGGACTAGCAAGCGATACGCAGTATTTT.

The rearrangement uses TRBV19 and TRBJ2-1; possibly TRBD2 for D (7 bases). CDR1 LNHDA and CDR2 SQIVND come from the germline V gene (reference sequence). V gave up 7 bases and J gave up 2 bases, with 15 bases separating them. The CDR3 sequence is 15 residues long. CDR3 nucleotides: TGTGCCAGTACCCATCGGGGGGCCCCCTACAATGAGCAGTTCTTC. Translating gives CASTHRGAPYNEQFF.

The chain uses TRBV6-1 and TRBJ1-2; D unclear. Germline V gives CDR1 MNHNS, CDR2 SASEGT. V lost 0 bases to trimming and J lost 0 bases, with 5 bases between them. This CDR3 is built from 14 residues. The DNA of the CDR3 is TGTGCCAGCAGTGAAGCGGCCCCTAACTATGGCTACACCTTC. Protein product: CASSEAAPNYGYTF.

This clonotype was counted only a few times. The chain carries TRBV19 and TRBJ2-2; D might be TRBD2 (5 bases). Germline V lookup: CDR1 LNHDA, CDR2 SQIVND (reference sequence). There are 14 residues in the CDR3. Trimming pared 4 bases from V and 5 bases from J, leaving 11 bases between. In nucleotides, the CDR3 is TGTGCCAGTAGTACCAGGACTGCAACCGGGGAGCTGTTTTTT. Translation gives CASSTRTATGELFF.

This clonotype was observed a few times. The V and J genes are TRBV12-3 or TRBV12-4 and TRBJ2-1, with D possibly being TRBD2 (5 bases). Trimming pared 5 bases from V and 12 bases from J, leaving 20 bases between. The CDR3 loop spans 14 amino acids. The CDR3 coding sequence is TGTGCCAGCAGTCCGGCGGGTCCCCGCAGTGGGCAGTTCTTC. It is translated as CASSPAGPRSGQFF.

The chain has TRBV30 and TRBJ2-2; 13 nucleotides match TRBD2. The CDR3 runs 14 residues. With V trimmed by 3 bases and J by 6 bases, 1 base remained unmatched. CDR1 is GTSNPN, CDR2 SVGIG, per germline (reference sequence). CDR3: CAWSGLAGAGELFF. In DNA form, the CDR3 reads TGTGCCTGGAGCGGACTAGCGGGAGCCGGGGAGCTGTTTTTT.

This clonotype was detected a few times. Written as DNA, the CDR3 is TGTGCCAGCAGCTTCGTTGCGAGGGATACGCAGTATTTT. Residues: CASSFVARDTQYF. V usage is TRBV7-3 and J usage is TRBJ2-3, with D uncertain. The CDR3 is 13 residues long. Trimming left V 3 bases short and J 6 bases short, with 10 bases between. The germline V gene encodes CDR1 SGHTA and CDR2 FQGTGA.

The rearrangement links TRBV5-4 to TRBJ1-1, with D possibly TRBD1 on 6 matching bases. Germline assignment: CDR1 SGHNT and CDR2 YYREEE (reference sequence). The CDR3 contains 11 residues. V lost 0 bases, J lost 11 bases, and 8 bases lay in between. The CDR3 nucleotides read TGTGCCAGCAGCTTGGAGGGGGTGGCTTTCTTT. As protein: CASSLEGVAFF. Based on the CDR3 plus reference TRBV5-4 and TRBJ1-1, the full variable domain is ETGVTQSPTHLIKTRGQQVTLRCSSQSGHNTVSWYQQALGQGPQFIFQYYREEENGRGNFPPRFSGLQFPNYSSELNVNALELDDSALYLCASSLEGVAFFGQGTRLTVV.

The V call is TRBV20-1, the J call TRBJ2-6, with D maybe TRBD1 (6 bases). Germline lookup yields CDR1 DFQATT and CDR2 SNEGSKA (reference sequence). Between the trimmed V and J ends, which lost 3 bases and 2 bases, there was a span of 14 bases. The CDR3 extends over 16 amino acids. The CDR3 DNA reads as TGCAGTGCTAGGCAGAACAGGGTTGCTGGGGCCAACGTCCTGACTTTC. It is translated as CSARQNRVAGANVLTF.

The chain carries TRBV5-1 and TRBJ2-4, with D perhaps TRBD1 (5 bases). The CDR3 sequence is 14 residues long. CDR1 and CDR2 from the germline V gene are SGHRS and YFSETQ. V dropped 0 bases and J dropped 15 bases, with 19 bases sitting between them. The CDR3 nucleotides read TGCGCCAGCAGCTTGGAAGGGGTTGGGTCCAATTGGTACTTC. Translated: CASSLEGVGSNWYF.

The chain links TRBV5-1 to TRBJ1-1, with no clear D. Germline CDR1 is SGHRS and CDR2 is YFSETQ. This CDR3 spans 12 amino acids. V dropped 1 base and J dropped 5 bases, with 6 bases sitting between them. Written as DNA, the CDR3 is TGCGCCAGCAGCTTGAAGAAAACTGAAGCTTTCTTT. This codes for CASSLKKTEAFF.

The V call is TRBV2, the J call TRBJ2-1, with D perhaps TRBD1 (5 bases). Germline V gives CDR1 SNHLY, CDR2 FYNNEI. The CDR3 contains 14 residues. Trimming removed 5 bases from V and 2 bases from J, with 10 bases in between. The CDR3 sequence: CASSRTTTYNEQFF. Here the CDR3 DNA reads TGTGCCAGCAGTCGGACAACCACCTACAATGAGCAGTTCTTC.